The 2 T cell receptor beta chains below were found in one sample sequenced in a study of OX40 agonist ivuxolimab in advanced cancers. Repertoires were generated with immunoSEQ multiplex PCR, while TCRdb's copy carries only in-frame clones and drops some. Of approximately 25,000 clones in the sample, 77% were seen once. The source material was CD4+ or CD8+ T cells sorted from blood, sampled in a trial of the OX40 agonist ivuxolimab. The receptors here all came from an adult with an advanced solid tumor such as melanoma, head and neck, liver or kidney cancer.

The V and J genes are TRBV4-1 and TRBJ2-5, with D possibly matching TRBD2 (6 bases). The CDR3 is 15 amino acids. V was pared by 1 base and J by 2 bases, with 11 bases between. Germline V gene sequence: CDR1 MGHRA, CDR2 YSYEKL. The CDR3 sequence is CASSQAGVWQETQYF. The CDR3 coding sequence is TGCGCCAGCAGCCAAGCGGGAGTTTGGCAAGAGACCCAGTACTTC.

The chain links TRBV2 to TRBJ2-1; TRBD1 matches at 8 bases. V was pared by 6 bases and J by 5 bases, with 6 bases of the junction left unmatched. Germline V CDR1 and CDR2: SNHLY, FYNNEI. The CDR3 extends over 14 amino acids. The CDR3 coding sequence is TGTGCCAGCAGCCCCGGGACAGGCGACAATGAGCAGTTCTTC. This encodes CASSPGTGDNEQFF.